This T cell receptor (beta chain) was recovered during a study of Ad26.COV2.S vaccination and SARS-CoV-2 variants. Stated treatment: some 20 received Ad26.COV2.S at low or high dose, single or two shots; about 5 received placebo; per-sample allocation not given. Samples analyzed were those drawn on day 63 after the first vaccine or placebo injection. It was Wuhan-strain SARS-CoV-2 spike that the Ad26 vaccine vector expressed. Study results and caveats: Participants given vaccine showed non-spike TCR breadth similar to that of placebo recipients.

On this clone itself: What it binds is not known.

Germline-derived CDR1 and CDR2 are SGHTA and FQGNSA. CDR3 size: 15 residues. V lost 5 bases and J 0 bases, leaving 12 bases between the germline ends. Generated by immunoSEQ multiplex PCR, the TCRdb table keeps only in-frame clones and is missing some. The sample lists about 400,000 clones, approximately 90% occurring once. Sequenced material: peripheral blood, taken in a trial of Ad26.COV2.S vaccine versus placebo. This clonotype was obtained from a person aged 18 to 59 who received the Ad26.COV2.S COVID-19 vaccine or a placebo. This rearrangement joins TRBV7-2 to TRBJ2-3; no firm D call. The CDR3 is CASSNKKFSTDTQYF. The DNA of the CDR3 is TGTGCCAGCAGCAACAAGAAGTTTAGCACAGATACGCAGTATTTT.